These 29 T cell receptor beta chains originate from one sample sequenced in a study of shared clonotypes between healthy human individuals. In the naive CD8 group, cells lacked CD45RO and were positively selected for CCR7, so terminally differentiated effector memory CD45RA+ cells were left out. Some clones are missing from TCRdb's copy, which holds only in-frame ones; the method was immunoSEQ multiplex PCR. The sample contains approximately 1.9 million clones, just over 90% of which appear only once. Sequenced input: naive CD8+ T cells from PBMCs. Receptors originate from a man between 18 and 35 years old in good health. Some clones in this sample may be carry-over from other donors' samples.

This chain joins TRBV10-3 and TRBJ2-1; 11 bases agree with TRBD2. Germline V gives CDR1 ENHRY, CDR2 SYGVKD. The V gene end was trimmed by 8 bases and the J gene end by 7 bases; junction bases not matched to a gene: 16. The CDR3 is 17 amino acids. For the CDR3, the DNA is TGTGCCATCGGCGGAAGAACTAGCGGGAGTCACCCGAATGAGCAGTTCTTC. It encodes CAIGGRTSGSHPNEQFF.

This clone was seen a single time. The rearrangement links TRBV7-8 to TRBJ1-2; maybe TRBD1 (5 bases). Trimming took 8 bases from V and 4 from J, leaving 20 bases between them. The CDR3 totals 15 residues. Per germline, CDR1 SGHVS and CDR2 FQNEAQ. CDR3 coding DNA: TGTGCCAGCGGTCCGGACACCTACCTCGGCTATGGCTACACCTTC. Protein product: CASGPDTYLGYGYTF. The whole variable domain, filled in from reference TRBV7-8 and TRBJ1-2, reads GAGVSQSPRYKVAKRGQDVALRCDPISGHVSLFWYQQALGQGPEFLTYFQNEAQLDKSGLPSDRFFAERPEGSVSTLKIQRTQQEDSAVYLCASGPDTYLGYGYTFGSGTRLTVV.

About this clone: The sample carries other DNA sequences with the same CDR3. The chain combines TRBV27 with TRBJ2-3; TRBD2 is a possible D gene (6 bases). Germline values: CDR1 MNHEY, CDR2 SMNVEV (reference sequence). Trimming removed 2 bases from V and 0 bases from J, with 6 bases in between. The CDR3 totals 14 residues. CDR3 in DNA: TGTGCCAGCAGTTTACGGGGGAGCACAGATACGCAGTATTTT. Translating it yields CASSLRGSTDTQYF.

The chain carries TRBV6-1 and TRBJ2-2; perhaps TRBD1 as D (5 bases). The germline CDR1 and CDR2 sequences are MNHNS and SASEGT. V lost 3 bases and J 7 bases, leaving 12 bases between the germline ends. The CDR3 is 14 residues long. The CDR3 here is CASSDWQGNGELFF. The CDR3 DNA follows: TGTGCCAGCAGTGACTGGCAGGGTAACGGGGAGCTGTTTTTT.

This clone was counted only a few times. V is TRBV7-9 and J is TRBJ1-4; D is perhaps TRBD1 (5 bases). Germline V gene sequence: CDR1 SEHNR, CDR2 FQNEAQ (reference sequence). CDR3 length: 14 amino acids. The ends were cut back, 5 bases at V and 6 bases at J, with 13 bases in the middle. CDR3 DNA sequence: TGTGCCAGCAGCCTCCGGGACGGTGATGAAAAACTGTTTTTT. It specifies CASSLRDGDEKLFF.

The J gene is TRBJ2-7, the V gene TRBV7-9; 8 bases are shared with TRBD2. The CDR3 has 13 amino acids. CDR1 and CDR2 (germline): SEHNR, FQNEAQ (reference sequence). The trim removed 5 bases at V and 5 bases at J, leaving 5 bases unmatched. The CDR3 loop reads CASSVSGDNEQYF. In nucleotides, the CDR3 is TGTGCCAGCAGCGTTAGCGGGGACAACGAGCAGTACTTC.

The chain has TRBV28 and TRBJ1-1; D remains unclear. Germline V gives CDR1 MDHEN, CDR2 SYDVKM. The V gene lost 6 bases and the J gene lost 2 bases, with 10 bases spanning the gap. The CDR3 sequence is 13 residues long. CDR3 sequence reads: CASRTGPNTEAFF. CDR3 coding DNA: TGTGCCAGCAGAACTGGACCCAACACTGAAGCTTTCTTT.

The table lists this clone with a count of one. Within the sample, other DNA sequences also encode this same CDR3. V is TRBV7-9 and J is TRBJ2-1, with D maybe TRBD2 (5 bases). Trimming pared 1 base from V and 9 bases from J, leaving 7 bases between. Germline V lookup: CDR1 SEHNR, CDR2 FQNEAQ (reference sequence). The length of the CDR3 is 12 residues. DNA of the CDR3: TGTGCCAGCAGCTTAGGTCGGGGTGAGCAGTTCTTC. This gives the protein CASSLGRGEQFF.

This chain joins TRBV4-1 and TRBJ2-7; no clear D gene. Germline lookup yields CDR1 MGHRA and CDR2 YSYEKL. V lost 1 base and J lost 0, with 19 bases in between. The CDR3 totals 18 residues. CDR3 DNA sequence: TGCGCCAGCAGCCAAGCTCGAGTCGGACGAACAAGCTCCTACGAGCAGTACTTC. It yields the protein CASSQARVGRTSSYEQYF.

The J gene is TRBJ1-2, the V gene TRBV10-2; D unclear. V lost 8 bases and J lost 6, with 19 bases in between. The germline V gene has CDR1 WSHSY and CDR2 SAAADI. This CDR3 comprises 14 residues. The CDR3 region is CASSWRASLDGYTF. CDR3 sequence (DNA): TGCGCCAGCTCGTGGCGGGCGAGTTTGGATGGCTACACCTTC.

The rearrangement uses TRBV9 and TRBJ2-3, with D possibly being TRBD1 or TRBD2 (5 bases each). V shed 0 bases and J shed 3 bases, with 14 bases lying between them. Germline loops: CDR1 SGDLS, CDR2 YYNGEE. CDR3 size: 16 residues. The CDR3 DNA reads as TGTGCCAGCAGCGTAGTTTCCGGGACCCTGACAGATACGCAGTATTTT. This codes for CASSVVSGTLTDTQYF. The full variable domain, with the rest looked up from reference TRBV9 and TRBJ2-3, is DSGVTQTPKHLITATGQRVTLRCSPRSGDLSVYWYQQSLDQGLQFLIQYYNGEERAKGNILERFSAQQFPDLHSELNLSSLELGDSALYFCASSVVSGTLTDTQYFGPGTRLTVL.

The V gene is TRBV4-1, the J gene TRBJ2-1, with 13 nucleotides matching TRBD2. V gave up 2 bases and J gave up 9 bases; unmatched junction bases: 7. The length of the CDR3 is 16 residues. CDR1 is MGHRA, CDR2 YSYEKL, per germline. The CDR3 is CASSQRTSGRAAEQFF. CDR3 in DNA: TGCGCCAGCAGCCAACGGACTAGCGGGAGAGCCGCTGAGCAGTTCTTC.

This clone has a single count. The CDR3 is CASSQDARTAIYGYTF. CDR3 DNA: TGCGCCAGCAGCCAAGATGCGCGGACGGCAATCTATGGCTACACCTTC. The chain recombines TRBV4-1 with TRBJ1-2; D ambiguous. The germline CDR1 and CDR2 sequences are MGHRA and YSYEKL. The CDR3 length is 16 residues. V was trimmed by 0 bases and J by 4 bases, leaving 15 bases between them.

The V gene is TRBV29-1, the J gene TRBJ2-7, with TRBD1 matching over 10 bases. J was trimmed by 6 bases and V by 5 bases; bases with no gene match: 10. Germline V gene sequence: CDR1 SQVTM, CDR2 ANQGSEA. The CDR3 covers 14 residues. The CDR3 DNA sequence: TGCAGCGTTCCGGGACAGGGGCCGACCCGCGAGCAGTACTTC. This translates into CSVPGQGPTREQYF.

In this sample, this clone turned up once. The chain recombines TRBV27 with TRBJ1-1; 7 bases align to TRBD1. Germline CDR1 reads MNHEY; CDR2 reads SMNVEV (reference sequence). V was pared by 5 bases and J by 7 bases, with 4 bases of the junction left unmatched. This CDR3 is built from 12 residues. CDR3 DNA: TGTGCCAGCAGTGCCACAGGGGTTGAAGCTTTCTTT. Amino acid sequence: CASSATGVEAFF.

The chain recombines TRBV19 with TRBJ1-2; D perhaps matches TRBD1 (5 bases). The germline V gene has CDR1 LNHDA and CDR2 SQIVND (reference sequence). This CDR3 is 13 amino acids long. Trimming removed 5 bases at V and 3 bases at J, with 10 bases between. The DNA for the CDR3 is TGTGCCAGTAGTCCTTCGACAGACTATGGCTACACCTTC. Translation: CASSPSTDYGYTF.

This rearrangement joins TRBV28 to TRBJ2-1, with 7 nucleotides matching TRBD1. CDR1 and CDR2 (germline): MDHEN, SYDVKM. The CDR3 extends over 15 amino acids. The V and J ends lost 10 bases and 0 bases, in that order; junction bases with no gene match: 9. CDR3 nucleotide sequence: TGTGCCACCTCAGGGGGAACGAGCTCCTACAATGAGCAGTTCTTC. This codes for CATSGGTSSYNEQFF.

This sequence joins TRBV9 and TRBJ1-2; D is unclear. From germline, CDR1 is SGDLS and CDR2 YYNGEE. CDR3 length: 13 amino acids. The ends were cut back, 2 bases at V and 7 bases at J, with 12 bases in the middle. CDR3 residues: CASSVGVSGGYTF. The CDR3 coding sequence is TGTGCCAGCAGCGTCGGGGTATCGGGTGGCTACACCTTC.

This sequence joins TRBV7-2 and TRBJ2-1; D possibly matches TRBD1 or TRBD2 (5 bases each). Trimming pared 1 base from V and 5 bases from J, leaving 24 bases between. Germline V CDR1 and CDR2: SGHTA, FQGNSA. The CDR3 runs 19 residues. The CDR3 here is CASSLGVKRDLGYDNEQFF. CDR3 DNA: TGTGCCAGCAGCTTAGGCGTAAAAAGGGACCTAGGGTACGACAATGAGCAGTTCTTC.

The V gene is TRBV2, the J gene TRBJ2-7; 7 bases fit TRBD1. The V gene's germline CDR1 is SNHLY and CDR2 FYNNEI. The CDR3 has 16 amino acids. V shed 3 bases and J 4 bases; nucleotides not matched to a gene: 12. CDR3 bases: TGTGCCAGCAGTGACGGGGCCAGGGGGAGAGGGTACGAGCAGTACTTC. Protein: CASSDGARGRGYEQYF.

The CDR3 reads CASSLTGSAGGYYNEQFF. The CDR3 DNA reads as TGTGCCAGCAGCTTGACAGGCAGCGCGGGGGGGTACTACAATGAGCAGTTCTTC. The chain links TRBV11-2 to TRBJ2-1, with 9 nucleotides matching TRBD2. The CDR3 is 18 residues long. Trimming removed 3 bases from V and 3 bases from J; junction bases left unmatched: 12. CDR1 and CDR2 (germline): SGHAT, FQNNGV.

This rearrangement joins TRBV7-9 to TRBJ2-3, with a weak D call TRBD2 (5 bases). V was shortened by 8 bases and J by 3 bases, with 15 bases between the two germline ends. This CDR3 spans 14 amino acids. Looked up from germline, CDR1 is SEHNR and CDR2 is FQNEAQ (reference sequence). CDR3 nucleotides: TGTGCCAGCCCCCCTGTGTCGGGAACAGATACGCAGTATTTT. It is translated as CASPPVSGTDTQYF.

CDR3: CASIPPGGNSYYTF. In DNA form, the CDR3 reads TGTGCCAGTATCCCTCCTGGGGGGAATTCCTACTACACCTTC. The V gene is TRBV19, the J gene TRBJ1-2; a possible D gene is TRBD1 (5 bases). Germline assignment: CDR1 LNHDA and CDR2 SQIVND (reference sequence). V lost 7 bases, J lost 10 bases, and 22 bases lay in between. The length of the CDR3 is 14 residues.

The chain has TRBV15 and TRBJ2-7, with 14 nucleotides matching TRBD2. This CDR3 region has 14 residues. J was trimmed by 7 bases and V by 5 bases; bases with no gene match: 4. Germline-derived CDR1 and CDR2 are LNHNV and YYDKDF (reference sequence). The CDR3 sequence: CATSRGLAGVEQYF. The CDR3 nucleotides read TGTGCCACCAGCCGGGGACTAGCGGGAGTGGAGCAGTACTTC.

The gene calls are TRBV7-3 and TRBJ2-2; 7 bases align to TRBD2. CDR1 and CDR2 from the germline V gene are SGHTA and FQGTGA. This CDR3 region has 15 residues. V gave up 2 bases and J gave up 4 bases; unmatched junction bases: 4. As DNA, the CDR3 is TGTGCCAGCAGCTTAGGGGACTACTTCACCGGGGAGCTGTTTTTT. This encodes CASSLGDYFTGELFF. Together with reference TRBV7-3 and TRBJ2-2, the CDR3 gives the full variable domain: GAGVSQTPSNKVTEKGKYVELRCDPISGHTALYWYRQSLGQGPEFLIYFQGTGAADDSGLPNDRFFAVRPEGSVSTLKIQRTERGDSAVYLCASSLGDYFTGELFFGEGSRLTVL.

The chain employs TRBV28 and TRBJ2-7, with D possibly being TRBD1 or TRBD2 (5 bases each). CDR3 length: 16 residues. Germline V lookup: CDR1 MDHEN, CDR2 SYDVKM. V dropped 2 bases and J dropped 2 bases, with 16 bases sitting between them. The chain's CDR3 is CASSLGWGLEAYEQYF. The CDR3 DNA reads TGTGCCAGCAGTTTAGGGTGGGGGTTAGAGGCCTACGAGCAGTACTTC. The full variable domain, completed using reference TRBV28 and TRBJ2-7, is DVKVTQSSRYLVKRTGEKVFLECVQDMDHENMFWYRQDPGLGLRLIYFSYDVKMKEKGDIPEGYSVSREKKERFSLILESASTNQTSMYLCASSLGWGLEAYEQYFGPGTRLTVT.

CDR3 sequence reads: CASSPGQVFSYEQYF. The CDR3, as DNA: TGTGCCAGCAGCCCGGGACAGGTGTTCTCCTACGAGCAGTACTTC. V is TRBV6-1 and J is TRBJ2-7, with 8 bases lining up with TRBD1. V was pared by 6 bases and J by 0 bases, with 7 bases of the junction left unmatched. CDR1 is MNHNS and CDR2 is SASEGT in the germline V gene. This CDR3 has 15 amino acids.

The rearrangement links TRBV28 to TRBJ2-7, with TRBD2 as a possible D gene (6 bases). This CDR3 region has 14 residues. The V and J ends lost 1 base and 2 bases respectively, with 9 bases between them. CDR1 MDHEN and CDR2 SYDVKM come from the germline V gene. CDR3 sequence reads: CASSLYGGTYEQYF. Here the CDR3 DNA reads TGTGCCAGCAGTTTATATGGGGGGACCTACGAGCAGTACTTC.

The chain employs TRBV2 and TRBJ2-3; 7 bases align to TRBD2. This CDR3 comprises 18 residues. With V trimmed by 2 bases and J by 0 bases, 11 bases remained unmatched. CDR1 and CDR2 (germline): SNHLY, FYNNEI. The CDR3: CASSEWGAGPSSTDTQYF. Written as DNA, the CDR3 is TGTGCCAGCAGTGAATGGGGAGCGGGACCTTCTAGCACAGATACGCAGTATTTT. The whole variable domain, filled in from reference TRBV2 and TRBJ2-3, reads EPEVTQTPSHQVTQMGQEVILRCVPISNHLYFYWYRQILGQKVEFLVSFYNNEISEKSEIFDDQFSVERPDGSNFTLKIRSTKLEDSAMYFCASSEWGAGPSSTDTQYFGPGTRLTVL.